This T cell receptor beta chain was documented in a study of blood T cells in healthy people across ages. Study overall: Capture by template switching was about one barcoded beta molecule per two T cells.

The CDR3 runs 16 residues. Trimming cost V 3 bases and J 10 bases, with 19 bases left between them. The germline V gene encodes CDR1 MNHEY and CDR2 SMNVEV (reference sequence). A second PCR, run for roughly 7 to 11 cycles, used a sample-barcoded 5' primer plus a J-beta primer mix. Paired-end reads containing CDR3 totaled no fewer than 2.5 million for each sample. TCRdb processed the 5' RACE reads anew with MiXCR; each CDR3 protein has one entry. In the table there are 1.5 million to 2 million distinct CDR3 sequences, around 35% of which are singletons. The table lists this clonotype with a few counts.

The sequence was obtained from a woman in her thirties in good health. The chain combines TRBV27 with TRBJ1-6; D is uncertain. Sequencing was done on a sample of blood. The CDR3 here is CASSLKRSSLYSPLHF. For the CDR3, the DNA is TGTGCCAGCAGTTTGAAGAGGAGCAGTTTGTACTCACCCCTCCACTTT.